This TCR beta chain was sequenced in a study of naive and memory T cell subsets. Study findings and constraints: In naive cells, over 90% of TCR sequences were seen only once. Naive repertoires, especially CD8, held a few larger clonotypes, possibly memory cells re-expressing CD45RA.

In the case of this clonotype: The antigen is undetermined.

Both TRBC1 and TRBC2 were covered by a beta constant-region primer of two equimolar oligonucleotides. The ligated cDNA underwent four PCR rounds using SP2 and nested alpha and beta constant-region primers. TCRdb re-called the UMI-ligation and nested PCR reads through MiXCR, storing one row per CDR3 protein. The table includes 150,000 or so distinct CDR3 sequences, about 23% detected once. CDR3 length: 14 residues. CDR1 is MNHEY and CDR2 is SMNVEV in the germline V gene (reference sequence). Trimming shortened V by 5 bases and J by 1 base, and 9 bases separated the two germline ends. Four subsets defined by CD45RA and CD27 were sorted after CD3, CD4, CD8 and live/dead staining.

Sequenced: naive CD4+ T cells from blood. V usage is TRBV27 and J usage is TRBJ2-1; no clear D gene. This TCR was recovered from a human donor in good health. The CDR3 loop reads CASSILDSYNEQFF. CDR3 nucleotide sequence: TGTGCCAGCAGTATCCTAGATTCCTACAATGAGCAGTTCTTC.